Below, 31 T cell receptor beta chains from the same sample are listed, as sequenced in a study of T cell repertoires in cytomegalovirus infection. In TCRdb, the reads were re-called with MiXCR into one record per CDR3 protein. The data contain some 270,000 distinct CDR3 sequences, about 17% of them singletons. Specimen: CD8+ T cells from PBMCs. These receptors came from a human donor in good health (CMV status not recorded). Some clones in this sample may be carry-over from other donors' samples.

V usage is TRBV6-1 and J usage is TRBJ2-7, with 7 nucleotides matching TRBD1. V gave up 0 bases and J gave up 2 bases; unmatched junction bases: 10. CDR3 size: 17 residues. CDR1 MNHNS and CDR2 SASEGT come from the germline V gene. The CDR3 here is CASSEAPGVQGTYEQYF. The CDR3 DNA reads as TGTGCCAGCAGTGAAGCGCCCGGGGTACAGGGGACCTACGAGCAGTACTTC.

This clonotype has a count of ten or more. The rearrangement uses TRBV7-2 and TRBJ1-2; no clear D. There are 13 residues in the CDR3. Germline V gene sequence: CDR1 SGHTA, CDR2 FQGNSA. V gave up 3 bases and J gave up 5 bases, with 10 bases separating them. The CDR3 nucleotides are TGTGCCAGCAGCTTTTCCAGTCGGTATGGCTACACCTTC. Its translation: CASSFSSRYGYTF.

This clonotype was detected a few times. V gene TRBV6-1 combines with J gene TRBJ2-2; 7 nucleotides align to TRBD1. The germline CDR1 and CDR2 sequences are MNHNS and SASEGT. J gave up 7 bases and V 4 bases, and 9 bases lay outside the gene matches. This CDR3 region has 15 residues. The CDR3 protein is CASSGGLQGDGELFF. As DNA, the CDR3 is TGTGCCAGCAGTGGAGGACTTCAGGGGGACGGGGAGCTGTTTTTT.

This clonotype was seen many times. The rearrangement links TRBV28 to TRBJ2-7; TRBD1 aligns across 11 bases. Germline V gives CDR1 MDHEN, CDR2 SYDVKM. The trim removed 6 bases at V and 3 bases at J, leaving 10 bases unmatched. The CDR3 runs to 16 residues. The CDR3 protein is CASRTWGGQGGYEQYF. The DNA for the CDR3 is TGTGCCAGCAGAACCTGGGGGGGACAGGGGGGCTACGAGCAGTACTTC.

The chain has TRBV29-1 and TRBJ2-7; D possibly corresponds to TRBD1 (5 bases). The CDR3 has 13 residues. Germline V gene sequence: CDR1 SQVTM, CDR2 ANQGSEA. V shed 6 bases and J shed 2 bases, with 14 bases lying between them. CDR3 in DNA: TGCAGCGTGGTCGACAGAACCACCTACGAGCAGTACTTC. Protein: CSVVDRTTYEQYF.

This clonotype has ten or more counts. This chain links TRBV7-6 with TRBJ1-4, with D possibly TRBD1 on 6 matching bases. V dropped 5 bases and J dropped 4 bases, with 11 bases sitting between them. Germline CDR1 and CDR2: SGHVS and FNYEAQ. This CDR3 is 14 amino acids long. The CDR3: CASSPGANNEKLFF. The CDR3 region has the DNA TGTGCCAGCAGCCCGGGGGCGAATAATGAAAAACTGTTTTTT.

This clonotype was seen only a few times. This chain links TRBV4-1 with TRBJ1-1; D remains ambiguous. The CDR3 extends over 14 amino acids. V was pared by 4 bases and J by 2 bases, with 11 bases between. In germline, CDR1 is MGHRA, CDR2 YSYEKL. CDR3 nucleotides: TGCGCCAGCAGCCCGCAACAGATAAACACTGAAGCTTTCTTT. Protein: CASSPQQINTEAFF.

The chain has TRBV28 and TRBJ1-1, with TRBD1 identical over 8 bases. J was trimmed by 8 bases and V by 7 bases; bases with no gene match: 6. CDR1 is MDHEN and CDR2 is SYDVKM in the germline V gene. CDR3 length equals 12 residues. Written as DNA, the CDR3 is TGTGCCAGCAACGACGGACAGGGAGAAGCTTTCTTT. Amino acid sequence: CASNDGQGEAFF.

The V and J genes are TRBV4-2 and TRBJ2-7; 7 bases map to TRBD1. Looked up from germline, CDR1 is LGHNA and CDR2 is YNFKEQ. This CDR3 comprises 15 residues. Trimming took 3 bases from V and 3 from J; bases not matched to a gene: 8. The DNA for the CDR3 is TGTGCCAGCAGCCAGCAGGGGGTAGGGGACTACGAGCAGTACTTC. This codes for CASSQQGVGDYEQYF.

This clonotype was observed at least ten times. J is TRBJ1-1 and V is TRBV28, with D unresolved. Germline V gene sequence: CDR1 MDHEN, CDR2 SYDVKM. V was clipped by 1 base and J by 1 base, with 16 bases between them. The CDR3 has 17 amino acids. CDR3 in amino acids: CASSLLGPYLRNTEAFF. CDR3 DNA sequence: TGTGCCAGCAGTTTATTAGGGCCCTACCTACGGAACACTGAAGCTTTCTTT. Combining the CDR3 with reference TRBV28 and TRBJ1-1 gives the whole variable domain DVKVTQSSRYLVKRTGEKVFLECVQDMDHENMFWYRQDPGLGLRLIYFSYDVKMKEKGDIPEGYSVSREKKERFSLILESASTNQTSMYLCASSLLGPYLRNTEAFFGQGTRLTVV.

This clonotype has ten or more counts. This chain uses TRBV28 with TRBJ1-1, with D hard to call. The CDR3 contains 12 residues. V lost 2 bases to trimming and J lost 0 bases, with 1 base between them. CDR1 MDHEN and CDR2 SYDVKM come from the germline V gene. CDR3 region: CASSLVNTEAFF. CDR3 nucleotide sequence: TGTGCCAGCAGTTTAGTGAACACTGAAGCTTTCTTT.

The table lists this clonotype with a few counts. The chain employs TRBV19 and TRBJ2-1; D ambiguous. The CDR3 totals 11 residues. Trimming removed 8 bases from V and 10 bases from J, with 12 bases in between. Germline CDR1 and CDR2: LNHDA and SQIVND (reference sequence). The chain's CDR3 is CASGPSREQFF. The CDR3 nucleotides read TGTGCCAGTGGTCCCTCTAGGGAGCAGTTCTTC.

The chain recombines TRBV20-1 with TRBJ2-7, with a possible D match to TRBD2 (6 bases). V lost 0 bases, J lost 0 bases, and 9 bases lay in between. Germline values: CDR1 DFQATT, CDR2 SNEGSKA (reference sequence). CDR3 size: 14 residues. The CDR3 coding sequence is TGCAGTGCTAGAGATGGGAGGTCCTCCTACGAGCAGTACTTC. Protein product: CSARDGRSSYEQYF.

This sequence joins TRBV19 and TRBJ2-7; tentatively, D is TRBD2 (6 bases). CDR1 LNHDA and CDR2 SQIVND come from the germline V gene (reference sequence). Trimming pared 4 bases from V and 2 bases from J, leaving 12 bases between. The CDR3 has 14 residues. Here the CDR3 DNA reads TGTGCCAGTAGTAGTGGAGGAGGGCCCTACGAGCAGTACTTC. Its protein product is CASSSGGGPYEQYF.

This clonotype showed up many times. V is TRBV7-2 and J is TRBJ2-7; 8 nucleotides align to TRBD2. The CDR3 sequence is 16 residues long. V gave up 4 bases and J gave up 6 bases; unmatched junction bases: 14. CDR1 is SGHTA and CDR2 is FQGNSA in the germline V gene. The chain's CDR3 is CASSSPGLDSLSEQYF. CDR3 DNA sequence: TGTGCCAGCAGCTCCCCGGGACTAGATTCCCTTAGCGAGCAGTACTTC.

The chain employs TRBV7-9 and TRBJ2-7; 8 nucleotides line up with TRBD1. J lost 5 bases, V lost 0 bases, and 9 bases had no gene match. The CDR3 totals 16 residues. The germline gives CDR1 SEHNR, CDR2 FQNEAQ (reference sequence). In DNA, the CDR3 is TGTGCCAGCAGCTTAGCCCCTCGGACAGGGCGGGACGAGCAGTACTTC. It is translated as CASSLAPRTGRDEQYF.

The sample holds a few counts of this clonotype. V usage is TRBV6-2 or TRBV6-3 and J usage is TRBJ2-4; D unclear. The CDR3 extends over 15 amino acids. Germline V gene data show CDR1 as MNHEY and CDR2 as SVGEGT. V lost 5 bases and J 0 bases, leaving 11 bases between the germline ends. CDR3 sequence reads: CASSPGGLAKNIQYF. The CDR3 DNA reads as TGTGCCAGCAGTCCTGGTGGTCTAGCCAAAAACATTCAGTACTTC.

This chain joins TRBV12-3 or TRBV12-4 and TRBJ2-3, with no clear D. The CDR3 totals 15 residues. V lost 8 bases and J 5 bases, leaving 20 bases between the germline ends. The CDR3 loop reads CASLDTQTRKDTQYF. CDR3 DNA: TGTGCCAGCTTGGATACCCAAACGCGAAAAGATACGCAGTATTTT.

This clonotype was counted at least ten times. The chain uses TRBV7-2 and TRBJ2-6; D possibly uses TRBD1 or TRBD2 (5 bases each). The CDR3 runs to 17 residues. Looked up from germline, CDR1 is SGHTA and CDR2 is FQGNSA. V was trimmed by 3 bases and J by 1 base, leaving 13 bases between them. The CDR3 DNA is TGTGCCAGCAGCTTTTGGGGGACCGGGTCTGGGGCCAACGTCCTGACTTTC. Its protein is CASSFWGTGSGANVLTF.

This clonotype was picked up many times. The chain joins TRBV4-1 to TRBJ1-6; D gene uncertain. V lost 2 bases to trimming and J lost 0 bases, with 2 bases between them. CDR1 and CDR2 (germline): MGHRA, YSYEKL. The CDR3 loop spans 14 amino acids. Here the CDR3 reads CASSQSSYNSPLHF. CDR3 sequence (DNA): TGCGCCAGCAGCCAAAGCTCCTATAATTCACCCCTCCACTTT.

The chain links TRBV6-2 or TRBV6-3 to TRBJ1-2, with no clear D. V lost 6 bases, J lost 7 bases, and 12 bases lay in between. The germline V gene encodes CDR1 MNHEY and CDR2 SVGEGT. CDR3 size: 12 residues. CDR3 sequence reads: CASREAGTGYTF. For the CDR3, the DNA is TGTGCCAGCAGAGAGGCGGGTACTGGCTACACCTTC.

CDR3 protein: CASSLVQGEQFF. Here the CDR3 DNA reads TGTGCCAGCAGCTTAGTACAGGGCGAGCAGTTCTTC. The V and J genes are TRBV7-9 and TRBJ2-1; maybe TRBD1 (6 bases). Trimming cost V 1 base and J 10 bases, with 8 bases left between them. The germline V gene has CDR1 SEHNR and CDR2 FQNEAQ (reference sequence). There are 12 residues in the CDR3.

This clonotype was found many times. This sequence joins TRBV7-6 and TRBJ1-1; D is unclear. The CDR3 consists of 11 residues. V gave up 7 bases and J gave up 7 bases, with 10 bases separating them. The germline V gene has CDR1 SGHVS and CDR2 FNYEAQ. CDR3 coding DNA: TGTGCCAGCACCCTCGGGGATGAAGCTTTCTTT. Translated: CASTLGDEAFF.

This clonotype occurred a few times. The CDR3 DNA reads TGTGCCAGCAGCTTGGTAGAGGGGGCCTACACTGAAGCTTTCTTT. Protein sequence: CASSLVEGAYTEAFF. The chain links TRBV5-6 to TRBJ1-1; TRBD1 matches at 7 bases. Germline V gene lookup returns CDR1 SGHDT and CDR2 YYEEEE. The CDR3 extends over 15 amino acids. The junction had 5 bases not matched to a gene; V was cut back by 0 bases and J by 3 bases.

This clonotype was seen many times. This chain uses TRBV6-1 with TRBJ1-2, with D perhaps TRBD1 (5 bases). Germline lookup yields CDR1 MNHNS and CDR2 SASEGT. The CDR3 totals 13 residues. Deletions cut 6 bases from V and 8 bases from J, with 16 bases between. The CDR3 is CASSVDRTKGYTF. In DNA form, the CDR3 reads TGTGCCAGCAGCGTCGACAGAACTAAGGGCTACACCTTC.

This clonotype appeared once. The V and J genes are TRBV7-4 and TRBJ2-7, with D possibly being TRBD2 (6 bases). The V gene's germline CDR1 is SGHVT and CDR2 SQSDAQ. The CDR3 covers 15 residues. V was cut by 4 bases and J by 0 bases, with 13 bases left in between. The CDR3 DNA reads TGTGCCAGCAGCTCCTACCGCGGGACCTCCTACGAGCAGTACTTC. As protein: CASSSYRGTSYEQYF.

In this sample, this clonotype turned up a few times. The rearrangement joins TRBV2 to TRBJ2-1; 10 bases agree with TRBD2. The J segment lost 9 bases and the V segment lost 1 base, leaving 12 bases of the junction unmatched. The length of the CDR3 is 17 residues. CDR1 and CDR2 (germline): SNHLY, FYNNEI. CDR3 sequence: CASSEEPSGGALGEQFF. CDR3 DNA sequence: TGTGCCAGCAGTGAAGAGCCCAGCGGGGGGGCTTTAGGTGAGCAGTTCTTC.

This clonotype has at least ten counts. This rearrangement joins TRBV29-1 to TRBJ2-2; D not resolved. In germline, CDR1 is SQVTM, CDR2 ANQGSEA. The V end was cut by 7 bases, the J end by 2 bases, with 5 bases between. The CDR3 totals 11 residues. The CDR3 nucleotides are TGCAGCGCCAGCAACACCGGGGAGCTGTTTTTT. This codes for CSASNTGELFF.

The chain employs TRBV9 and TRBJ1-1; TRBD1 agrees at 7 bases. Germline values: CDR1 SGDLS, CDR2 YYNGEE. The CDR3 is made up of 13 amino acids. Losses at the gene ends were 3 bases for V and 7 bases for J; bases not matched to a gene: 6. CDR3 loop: CASSAETGIEAFF. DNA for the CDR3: TGTGCCAGCAGCGCAGAGACAGGGATTGAAGCTTTCTTT.

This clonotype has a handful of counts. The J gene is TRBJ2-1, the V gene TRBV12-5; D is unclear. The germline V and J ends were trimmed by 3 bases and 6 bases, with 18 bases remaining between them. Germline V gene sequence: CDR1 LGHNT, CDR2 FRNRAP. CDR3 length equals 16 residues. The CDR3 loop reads CASGFQITNLGNEQFF. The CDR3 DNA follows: TGTGCTAGTGGTTTTCAGATCACAAATCTAGGCAATGAGCAGTTCTTC.

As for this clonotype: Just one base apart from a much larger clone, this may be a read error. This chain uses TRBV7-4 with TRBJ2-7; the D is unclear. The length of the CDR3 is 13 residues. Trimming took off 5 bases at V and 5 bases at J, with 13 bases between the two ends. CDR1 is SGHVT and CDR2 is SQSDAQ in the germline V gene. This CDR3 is CASSARTRNEQYF. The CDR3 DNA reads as TGTGCCAGCAGCGCGAGAACCAGGAACGAGCAGTACTTC.